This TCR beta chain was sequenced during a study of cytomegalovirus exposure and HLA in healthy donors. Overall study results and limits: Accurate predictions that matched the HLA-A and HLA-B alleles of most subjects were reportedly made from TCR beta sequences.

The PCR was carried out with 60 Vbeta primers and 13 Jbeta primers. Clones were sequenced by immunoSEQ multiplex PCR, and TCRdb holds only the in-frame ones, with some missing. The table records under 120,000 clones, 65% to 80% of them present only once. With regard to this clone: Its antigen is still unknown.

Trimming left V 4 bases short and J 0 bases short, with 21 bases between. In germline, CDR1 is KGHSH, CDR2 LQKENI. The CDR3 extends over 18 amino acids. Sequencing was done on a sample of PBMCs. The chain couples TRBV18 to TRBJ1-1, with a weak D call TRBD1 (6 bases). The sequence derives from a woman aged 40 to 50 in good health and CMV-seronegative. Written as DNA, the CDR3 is TGTGCCAGCTCACGACAAACAGGGTCCCCGGGCATGAACACTGAAGCTTTCTTT. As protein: CASSRQTGSPGMNTEAFF.